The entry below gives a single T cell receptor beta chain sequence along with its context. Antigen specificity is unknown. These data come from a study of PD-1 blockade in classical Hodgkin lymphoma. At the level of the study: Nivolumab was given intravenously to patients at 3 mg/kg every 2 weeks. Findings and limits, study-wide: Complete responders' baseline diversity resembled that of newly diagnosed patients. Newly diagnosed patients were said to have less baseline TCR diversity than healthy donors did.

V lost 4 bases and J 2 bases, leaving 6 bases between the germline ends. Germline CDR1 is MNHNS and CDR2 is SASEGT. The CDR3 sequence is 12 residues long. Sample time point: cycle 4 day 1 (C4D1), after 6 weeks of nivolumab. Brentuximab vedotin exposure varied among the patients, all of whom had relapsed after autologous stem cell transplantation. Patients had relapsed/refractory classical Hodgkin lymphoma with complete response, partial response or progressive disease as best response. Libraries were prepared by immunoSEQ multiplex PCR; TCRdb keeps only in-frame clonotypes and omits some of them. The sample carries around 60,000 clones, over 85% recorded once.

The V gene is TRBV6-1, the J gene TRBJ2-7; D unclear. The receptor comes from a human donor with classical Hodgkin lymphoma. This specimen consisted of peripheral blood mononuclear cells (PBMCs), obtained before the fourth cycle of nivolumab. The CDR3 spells CASSAAAYEQYF. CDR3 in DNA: TGTGCCAGCAGTGCCGCAGCCTACGAGCAGTACTTC.